The subject of this entry is one T cell receptor beta chain. Its antigen is not identified. Primers included in the PCR were 60 Vbeta and 13 Jbeta primers. Sequenced by immunoSEQ multiplex PCR; TCRdb stores in-frame clones only, minus some. This sample has 160,000 or so clones, with approximately 77% found just once. The entry originates in a study of cytomegalovirus exposure and HLA in healthy donors. Broader study findings: The authors judged a highly shared variant cluster likely a sequencing artifact.

V was shortened by 2 bases and J by 4 bases, with 6 bases between the two germline ends. CDR3 size: 12 residues. Germline V CDR1 and CDR2: MDHEN, SYDVKM. Sequenced material: PBMCs. This receptor was taken from a man in his forties or fifties in good health and CMV-seropositive. The chain is built from TRBV28 and TRBJ2-7; D ambiguous. The CDR3 coding sequence is TGTGCCAGCAGTTTAGGGCGTTACGAGCAGTACTTC. Residues: CASSLGRYEQYF.